This entry lists 6 T cell receptor beta chains sequenced from one sample in a study of blood T cells in healthy people across ages. For the second PCR, which ran for about 6 to 11 cycles, a sample-barcoded 5' primer and a J-beta primer mix were used. TCRdb reprocessed the 5' RACE reads with MiXCR, giving one entry per CDR3 protein. The table shows about 540,000 distinct CDR3 sequences, with nearly 25% occurring only once. The data were also submitted as part of a second study, on T cells of mothers and their children.

The sample consisted of blood. The receptors shown here come from a boy aged 10-17 years in good health.

This clonotype was recorded a few times. V is TRBV7-9 and J is TRBJ2-3; D is undetermined. Germline CDR1 and CDR2: SEHNR and FQNEAQ (reference sequence). V shed 5 bases and J shed 0 bases, with 15 bases lying between them. The CDR3 runs to 16 residues. CDR3 coding DNA: TGTGCCAGCAGCCTTTGGACGCAGGCTAGCACAGATACGCAGTATTTT. It is translated as CASSLWTQASTDTQYF. The complete variable domain, with remaining parts taken from reference TRBV7-9 and TRBJ2-3, reads DTGVSQNPRHKITKRGQNVTFRCDPISEHNRLYWYRQTLGQGPEFLTYFQNEAQLEKSRLLSDRFSAERPKGSFSTLEIQRTEQGDSAMYLCASSLWTQASTDTQYFGPGTRLTVL.

This clonotype appeared once. The rearrangement links TRBV29-1 to TRBJ2-7; 10 bases fit TRBD2. Germline V gene lookup returns CDR1 SQVTM and CDR2 ANQGSEA. The length of the CDR3 is 15 residues. The J segment lost 4 bases and the V segment lost 5 bases, leaving 11 bases of the junction unmatched. The CDR3 region is CSVSGLAEQGYEQYF. The CDR3, as DNA: TGCAGCGTTTCCGGACTAGCGGAACAGGGTTACGAGCAGTACTTC.

V is TRBV7-2 and J is TRBJ1-2; tentatively, D is TRBD1 (5 bases). Germline CDR1 is SGHTA and CDR2 is FQGNSA. This CDR3 spans 13 amino acids. V was clipped by 3 bases and J by 2 bases, with 7 bases between them. The CDR3 coding sequence is TGTGCCAGCAGCTTGGGACCCAACTATGGCTACACCTTC. It is translated as CASSLGPNYGYTF. Supplemented by reference TRBV7-2 and TRBJ1-2, the full variable domain reads GAGVSQSPSNKVTEKGKDVELRCDPISGHTALYWYRQSLGQGLEFLIYFQGNSAPDKSGLPSDRFSAERTGGSVSTLTIQRTQQEDSAVYLCASSLGPNYGYTFGSGTRLTVV.

This clonotype was detected a few times. The chain employs TRBV6-1 and TRBJ2-7; 12 bases align to TRBD2. With V trimmed by 4 bases and J by 5 bases, 9 bases remained unmatched. The CDR3 is made up of 16 amino acids. Germline CDR1 reads MNHNS; CDR2 reads SASEGT. This CDR3 is CASSGQTSGSRHEQYF. The CDR3, as DNA: TGTGCCAGCAGTGGCCAGACTAGCGGGAGTCGCCACGAGCAGTACTTC.

CDR3 sequence: CASSLGGTNNEQFF. CDR3 DNA sequence: TGTGCCAGCAGCTTAGGCGGGACTAACAATGAGCAGTTCTTC. The rearrangement uses TRBV7-6 and TRBJ2-1; 7 bases align to TRBD2. The V and J ends lost 1 base and 5 bases, in that order; junction bases with no gene match: 2. CDR1 and CDR2 from the germline V gene are SGHVS and FNYEAQ. The CDR3 is made up of 14 amino acids. The full variable domain, with the rest looked up from reference TRBV7-6 and TRBJ2-1, is GAGVSQSPRYKVTKRGQDVALRCDPISGHVSLYWYRQALGQGPEFLTYFNYEAQQDKSGLPNDRFSAERPEGSISTLTIQRTEQRDSAMYRCASSLGGTNNEQFFGPGTRLTVL.

For the CDR3, the DNA is TGTGCCAGCAGTACTCTTAGCGGGGGGCTCCAAGAGACCCAGTACTTC. It yields the protein CASSTLSGGLQETQYF. The rearrangement joins TRBV6-5 to TRBJ2-5, with 10 bases lining up with TRBD2. This CDR3 contains 16 residues. Germline V CDR1 and CDR2: MNHEY, SVGAGI. The V and J ends lost 5 bases and 1 base, in that order; junction bases with no gene match: 7.